This T cell receptor beta chain was sequenced for a study of T-cell reconstitution after alpha-beta-depleted transplantation in children. Study conclusions and caveats: At day 60, the high TCRbeta diversity found in some patients originated from recipient T cells and thymic progenitors that had survived. About two months after transplant, alpha-beta T cells reportedly came from several hundred expanded graft clones. Diversity and T-cell counts at one year after transplant derived mostly from new T cells.

During its preparation, the TCRbeta library received unique molecular identifiers. MiXCR, applied by TCRdb to the PCR reads, yields one record per CDR3 protein. The table has about 610,000 distinct CDR3 sequences, roughly 27% seen once. This CDR3 spans 15 amino acids. Germline loops: CDR1 SGHRS, CDR2 YFSETQ. Trimming cost V 10 bases and J 2 bases, with 20 bases left between them. This clonotype was counted a few times. Its antigen is unidentified. This rearrangement joins TRBV5-1 to TRBJ2-3, with D possibly TRBD2 on 6 matching bases. This receptor was obtained from a boy younger than two with Wiskott-Aldrich syndrome, due to receive a stem cell transplant. The sequenced sample was PBMCs, obtained before TCRalphabeta/CD19-depleted stem cell transplant. The CDR3 reads CACGPRAGITDTQYF. The CDR3 nucleotides read TGCGCCTGTGGGCCGAGGGCGGGGATCACAGATACGCAGTATTTT.